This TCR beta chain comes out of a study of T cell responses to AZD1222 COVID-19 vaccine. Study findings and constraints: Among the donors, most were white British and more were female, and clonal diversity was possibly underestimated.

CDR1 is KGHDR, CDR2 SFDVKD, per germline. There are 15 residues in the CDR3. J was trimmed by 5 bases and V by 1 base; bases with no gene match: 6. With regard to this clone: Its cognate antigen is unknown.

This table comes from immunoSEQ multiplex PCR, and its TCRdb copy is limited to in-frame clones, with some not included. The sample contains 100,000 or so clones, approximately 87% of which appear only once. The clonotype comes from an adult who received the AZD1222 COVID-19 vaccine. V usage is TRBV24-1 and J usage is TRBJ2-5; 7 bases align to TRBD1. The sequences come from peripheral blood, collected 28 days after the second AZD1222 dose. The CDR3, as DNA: TGTGCCACCAGTGATTTCCGACAGGGTCAGGAGACCCAGTACTTC. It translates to CATSDFRQGQETQYF.